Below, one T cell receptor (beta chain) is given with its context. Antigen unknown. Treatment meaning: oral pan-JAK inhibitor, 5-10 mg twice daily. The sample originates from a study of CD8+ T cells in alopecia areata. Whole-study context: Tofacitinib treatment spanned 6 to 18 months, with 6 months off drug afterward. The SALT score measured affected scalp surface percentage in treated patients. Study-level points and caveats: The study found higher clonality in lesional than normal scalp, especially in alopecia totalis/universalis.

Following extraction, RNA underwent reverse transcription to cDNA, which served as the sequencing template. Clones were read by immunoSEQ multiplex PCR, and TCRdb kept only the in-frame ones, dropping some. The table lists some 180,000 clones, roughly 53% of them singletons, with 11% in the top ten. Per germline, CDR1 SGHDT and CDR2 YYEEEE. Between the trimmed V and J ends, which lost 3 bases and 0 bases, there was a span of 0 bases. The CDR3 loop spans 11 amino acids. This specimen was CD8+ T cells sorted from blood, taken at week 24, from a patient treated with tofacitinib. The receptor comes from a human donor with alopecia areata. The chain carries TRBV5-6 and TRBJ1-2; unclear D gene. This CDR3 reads CASSSNYGYTF. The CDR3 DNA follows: TGTGCCAGCAGCTCTAACTATGGCTACACCTTC.